This TCR beta chain stems from a study of blood T cells in healthy people across ages. General study points: Diversity of TCR beta per million T cells declined in a roughly linear way with age.

Concerning this clonotype itself: Its matching antigen is unknown.

The use of a sample-barcoded 5' primer and a J-beta primer mix characterized a second PCR of roughly 6 to 11 cycles. TCRdb fed the 5' RACE reads into MiXCR, producing one record per CDR3 protein. The top ten hold approximately 0.79% of the sample, which has around 1,000,000 distinct CDR3 sequences, around 25% seen once. This sample also belongs to another study, concerning T cells of mothers and their children. That work contributes: Donation involved three healthy Caucasian mothers and the six children that they had. An overlap that was slightly higher, though non-significant, was seen in related mother-child pairs versus unrelated pairs. The data showed no persistent microchimeric T cell clones.

The source is a girl aged 2-9 years in good health. Sequencing used blood.

Written as DNA, the CDR3 is TGTGCCAGCAGCCATCAACGGGGACTCAATGAGCAGTTCTTC. Amino acids: CASSHQRGLNEQFF. The chain links TRBV3-1 to TRBJ2-5; a weak D match, TRBD2 (6 bases). Matching the DNA end better, TRBJ2-1 makes the J call doubtful. Germline CDR1 reads LGHDT; CDR2 reads YNNKEL (reference sequence). The CDR3 is 14 amino acids.